This T cell receptor (beta chain) was sequenced during a study of post-analysis software for immune sequencing data. Incorporated into the TCR beta cDNA libraries were unique molecular identifiers, which served to reduce PCR and sequencing biases. There were 1 to 10 million T cells, and around 460,000 cDNA molecules came from them. TCRdb re-called the PCR reads with MiXCR, one entry per CDR3 protein. The table has a few hundred thousand distinct CDR3 sequences, 30% to 45% seen once. The junction had 2 bases not matched to a gene; V was cut back by 4 bases and J by 6 bases. Germline loops: CDR1 SQVTM, CDR2 ANQGSEA. This CDR3 region has 12 residues. Study results and caveats: The study found significantly lower normalized Chao1 diversity in multiple sclerosis patients than in controls. Same-batch samples co-clustered strongly by F measure. With TRBV5-6, TRBV5-1 and TRBV20-1 included, 4 or 5 TRBV segments were more frequent in patients than in controls.

This clonotype has a handful of counts. Antigen: not known. The material sequenced was blood. This receptor was taken from a girl between 10 and 17 years old with multiple sclerosis. The rearrangement links TRBV29-1 to TRBJ2-4, with 8 nucleotides matching TRBD1. CDR3 DNA: TGCAGCGTTGGTGGACAGGGAAACATTCAGTACTTC. As protein: CSVGGQGNIQYF.